The rows below give T cell receptor beta chains drawn from one sample of a study of PD-1 blockade in classical Hodgkin lymphoma. Clones were sequenced by immunoSEQ multiplex PCR, and TCRdb holds only the in-frame ones, with some missing. The sample shows around 4,600 clones, 67% of them seen only once. Specimen: peripheral blood mononuclear cells (PBMCs), collected before the fourth cycle of nivolumab. The receptors here all came from a human donor with classical Hodgkin lymphoma. Both conserved end residues are part of each CDR3. D genes are given only for firm matches. Clone size, where shown, is once, few, many, or a class for clones that have expanded.

cdr3_length j_call v_call clone_size d_call cdr3_aa cdr3_nt
14 TRBJ2-5 TRBV28 - TRBD2 CASGTSARGETQYF TGTGCCAGCGGTACTAGCGCCAGAGGGGAGACCCAGTACTTC
15 TRBJ1-2 TRBV6-5 few TRBD1 CASSPQGTGIYGYTF TGTGCCAGCAGTCCACAGGGGACGGGAATCTATGGCTACACCTTC
14 TRBJ1-4 TRBV7-9 - - CASSFFQGDEKLFF TGTGCCAGCAGCTTCTTCCAGGGTGATGAAAAACTGTTTTTT
17 TRBJ1-2 TRBV9 few - CASSVGTGQRTDYGYTF TGTGCCAGCAGCGTAGGAACCGGACAGAGGACAGACTATGGCTACACCTTC
13 TRBJ2-2 TRBV5-1 - - CASSFSGTGELFF TGCGCCAGCAGCTTTAGTGGGACCGGGGAGCTGTTTTTT
14 TRBJ2-1 TRBV9 few TRBD2 CASSVGGGYNEQFF TGTGCCAGCAGCGTAGGCGGGGGTTACAATGAGCAGTTCTTC
14 TRBJ2-3 TRBV7-3 - - CASSLGGAIDTQYF TGTGCCAGCAGCTTAGGGGGGGCGATAGATACGCAGTATTTT
15 TRBJ2-7 TRBV2 - - CASSESQRRAYEQYF TGTGCCAGCAGTGAAAGCCAGCGGAGGGCCTACGAGCAGTACTTC
13 TRBJ1-2 TRBV29-1 - - CSASGGGNYGYTF TGCAGCGCCTCGGGGGGGGGTAACTATGGCTACACCTTC
17 TRBJ1-6 TRBV2 - TRBD1 CASTERGPSSYNSPLHF TGTGCCAGCACCGAAAGGGGGCCCAGCTCCTATAATTCACCCCTCCACTTT
15 TRBJ1-5 TRBV6-1 - TRBD1 CASSERGQLYQPQHF TGTGCCAGCAGTGAAAGGGGACAGCTATATCAGCCCCAGCATTTT
13 TRBJ2-7 TRBV13 few - CASSPPRSYEQYF TGTGCCAGCAGCCCGCCCCGCTCCTACGAGCAGTACTTC
13 TRBJ1-1 TRBV18 - - CASSLGPLTEAFF TGTGCCAGCTCACTAGGGCCGTTGACTGAAGCTTTCTTT
15 TRBJ2-6 TRBV30 few - CAWRTRDSGANVLTF TGTGCCTGGAGGACCAGGGATTCTGGGGCCAACGTCCTGACTTTC
13 TRBJ2-7 TRBV30 - - CAWRGSLTYEQYF TGTGCCTGGCGGGGTTCGTTAACCTACGAGCAGTACTTC
14 TRBJ1-2 TRBV7-2 - - CASSLDDIIGGYTF TGTGCCAGCAGCTTAGACGACATTATAGGGGGCTACACCTTC
16 TRBJ2-3 TRBV4-3 - - CASSQDWATSTDTQYF TGCGCCAGCAGCCAAGATTGGGCCACCAGCACAGATACGCAGTATTTT
17 TRBJ2-1 TRBV5-1 - TRBD2 CASSSLSGRGAYNEQFF TGCGCCAGCAGCTCGCTATCAGGACGGGGGGCCTACAATGAGCAGTTCTTC
14 TRBJ2-3 TRBV9 - TRBD1 CASSVQGATDTQYF TGTGCCAGCAGCGTACAGGGGGCCACAGATACGCAGTATTTT
15 TRBJ2-1 TRBV5-1 - TRBD1 CASSLQGVRYNEQFF TGCGCCAGCAGCTTGCAGGGGGTTAGATACAATGAGCAGTTCTTC
11 TRBJ2-2 TRBV5-4 few - CASGSSGELFF TGTGCCAGCGGATCGTCCGGGGAGCTGTTTTTT
15 TRBJ1-6 TRBV27 - TRBD1 CASSTGQGRFSPLHF TGTGCCAGCAGTACCGGACAGGGCCGCTTTTCACCCCTCCACTTT
14 TRBJ2-7 TRBV14 - - CASSQVTGGKVQYF TGTGCCAGCAGCCAAGTAACCGGGGGCAAGGTGCAGTACTTC
14 TRBJ2-7 TRBV7-8 - TRBD2 CASSRTSGAYEQYF TGTGCCAGCAGCCGGACTAGCGGGGCCTACGAGCAGTACTTC
13 TRBJ2-5 TRBV4-3 medium-sized - CASSARGQETQYF TGCGCCAGCTCGGCGAGGGGCCAAGAGACCCAGTACTTC
12 TRBJ2-7 TRBV27 - - CASSFLGGEQYF TGTGCCAGCAGTTTCTTAGGTGGCGAGCAGTACTTC
16 TRBJ2-3 TRBV7-9 - - CASSLALRTSTDTQYF TGTGCCAGCAGCTTAGCGCTTCGGACTAGCACAGATACGCAGTATTTT
15 TRBJ2-7 TRBV2 - - CASRVIGAGASEQYF TGTGCCAGCAGGGTTATAGGGGCAGGGGCTTCCGAGCAGTACTTC
14 TRBJ2-2 TRBV9 large - CASSVGANTGELFF TGTGCCAGCAGCGTAGGAGCCAACACCGGGGAGCTGTTTTTT
16 TRBJ2-1 TRBV18 - - CASSSNTIGSHNEQFF TGTGCCAGCTCATCGAACACGATCGGGTCACACAATGAGCAGTTCTTC
13 TRBJ1-5 TRBV6-6 medium-sized - CASGKGTDQPQHF TGTGCCAGCGGGAAAGGGACGGATCAGCCCCAGCATTTT
15 TRBJ2-5 TRBV9 few - CASSVGAGRGETQYF TGTGCCAGCAGCGTAGGGGCAGGCCGAGGAGAGACCCAGTACTTC
15 TRBJ2-6 TRBV19 - TRBD1 CASSLQGSGANVLTF TGTGCCAGTAGTCTACAGGGGTCTGGGGCCAACGTCCTGACTTTC
14 TRBJ2-3 TRBV7-6 - TRBD2 CASSSSGRRDTQYF TGTGCCAGCAGCTCCAGCGGGAGACGAGATACGCAGTATTTT
12 TRBJ2-1 TRBV29-1 - - CSVGLGYNEQFF TGCAGCGTTGGACTGGGCTACAATGAGCAGTTCTTC
13 TRBJ2-3 TRBV10-3 - - CAISEPPRYTQYF TGTGCCATCAGTGAGCCCCCAAGGTATACGCAGTATTTT
15 TRBJ1-4 TRBV7-2 - - CASSLGIRESEKLFF TGTGCCAGCAGCTTAGGAATCAGGGAGAGTGAAAAACTGTTTTTT
13 TRBJ2-7 TRBV28 few - CASSFLSGDEQYF TGTGCCAGCAGTTTTCTCTCCGGGGACGAGCAGTACTTC
11 TRBJ2-1 TRBV27 - TRBD2 CASSSGLVPFF TGTGCCAGCAGTTCTGGACTAGTCCCCTTCTTC
16 TRBJ2-1 TRBV7-9 - - CASSSVTIRGQNEQFF TGTGCCAGCAGCTCCGTCACCATCCGGGGGCAGAATGAGCAGTTCTTC
11 TRBJ2-5 TRBV7-9 medium-sized - CASSAGGTQYF TGTGCCAGCAGCGCTGGGGGGACCCAGTACTTC
16 TRBJ1-5 TRBV7-2 medium-sized - CASSSDQRSVNQPQHF TGTGCCAGCAGCTCCGACCAGAGGTCGGTTAATCAGCCCCAGCATTTT
13 TRBJ2-1 TRBV7-6 medium-sized - CASSLALKDEQFF TGTGCCAGCAGCTTAGCGCTGAAGGATGAGCAGTTCTTC
13 TRBJ2-1 TRBV7-2 - - CASSLVGANEQFF TGTGCCAGCAGCTTAGTCGGAGCTAATGAGCAGTTCTTC